These T cell receptor beta chains were read from a single sample in a study of blood T cell repertoires in COVID-19. Method: immunoSEQ multiplex PCR; TCRdb's copy keeps in-frame clones and lacks some. The sample yields 200,000 to 250,000 clones, 70% to 90% seen once. The specimen was peripheral blood. The receptors shown here come from a man at least 80 years old with acute or convalescent COVID-19. Both conserved end residues are part of each CDR3. The order of the fields is V gene, clone size, D gene, J gene, CDR3 protein, CDR3 DNA. A D gene is named only where the DNA matches it firmly. Not every row has a clone size; where given, it reads once, few, many or a size class.

v_call: TRBV6-5; clone_size: .; d_call: TRBD1; j_call: TRBJ1-1; cdr3_aa: CASKSQGPNTEAFF; cdr3_nt: TGTGCCAGCAAATCACAGGGGCCGAACACTGAAGCTTTCTTT
v_call: TRBV19; clone_size: .; d_call: .; j_call: TRBJ1-5; cdr3_aa: CASSIPPGMGNQPQHF; cdr3_nt: TGTGCCAGTAGTATCCCCCCAGGAATGGGCAATCAGCCCCAGCATTTT
v_call: TRBV7-6; clone_size: .; d_call: .; j_call: TRBJ2-7; cdr3_aa: CASSPSSYEQYF; cdr3_nt: TGTGCCAGCAGCCCTAGCTCCTACGAGCAGTACTTC
v_call: TRBV5-1; clone_size: .; d_call: .; j_call: TRBJ2-7; cdr3_aa: CASSLAGMENEQYF; cdr3_nt: TGCGCCAGCAGCTTGGCCGGGATGGAAAACGAGCAGTACTTC
v_call: TRBV7-2; clone_size: once; d_call: TRBD2; j_call: TRBJ2-7; cdr3_aa: CASSSGLVVSYEQYF; cdr3_nt: TGTGCCAGCAGCTCAGGACTAGTCGTCTCCTACGAGCAGTACTTC
v_call: TRBV5-1; clone_size: .; d_call: .; j_call: TRBJ2-2; cdr3_aa: CASSLESQGRGNTGELFF; cdr3_nt: TGCGCCAGCAGCTTGGAGTCTCAGGGAAGGGGGAACACCGGGGAGCTGTTTTTT
v_call: TRBV27; clone_size: .; d_call: TRBD1; j_call: TRBJ2-1; cdr3_aa: CASSRDRAGTARNEQFF; cdr3_nt: TGTGCCAGCAGCCGGGACAGGGCGGGAACGGCAAGGAATGAGCAGTTCTTC
v_call: TRBV27; clone_size: .; d_call: .; j_call: TRBJ1-1; cdr3_aa: CASSSYQARQPFEAFF; cdr3_nt: TGTGCCAGCAGTTCATATCAAGCGCGTCAACCTTTTGAAGCTTTCTTT
v_call: TRBV18; clone_size: .; d_call: TRBD2; j_call: TRBJ2-2; cdr3_aa: CASSPQKREITGELFF; cdr3_nt: TGTGCCAGCTCACCACAAAAGCGGGAGATCACCGGGGAGCTGTTTTTT
v_call: TRBV3-1/TRBV3-2; clone_size: few; d_call: .; j_call: TRBJ1-2; cdr3_aa: CASSQDTGPRGYTF; cdr3_nt: TGTGCCAGCAGCCAAGATACAGGGCCCAGGGGCTACACCTTC
v_call: TRBV2; clone_size: .; d_call: .; j_call: TRBJ1-3; cdr3_aa: CASGTMGTHSGNTIYF; cdr3_nt: TGTGCCAGCGGGACAATGGGAACCCACTCTGGAAACACCATATATTTT
v_call: TRBV5-1; clone_size: .; d_call: .; j_call: TRBJ1-1; cdr3_aa: CASSKEEGRNTEAFF; cdr3_nt: TGCGCCAGCAGCAAGGAGGAGGGGAGGAACACTGAAGCTTTCTTT
v_call: TRBV7-9; clone_size: .; d_call: .; j_call: TRBJ1-6; cdr3_aa: CATQEVSSYNSPLHF; cdr3_nt: TGTGCCACACAGGAAGTCAGTTCCTATAATTCACCCCTCCACTTT
v_call: TRBV9; clone_size: .; d_call: TRBD2; j_call: TRBJ2-7; cdr3_aa: CASSVVPTSGNEQYF; cdr3_nt: TGTGCCAGCAGCGTAGTGCCGACTAGCGGGAACGAGCAGTACTTC
v_call: TRBV6-5; clone_size: .; d_call: TRBD1; j_call: TRBJ1-2; cdr3_aa: CASSWDRVYGYTF; cdr3_nt: TGTGCCAGCAGCTGGGACAGGGTATATGGCTACACCTTC
v_call: TRBV7-2; clone_size: .; d_call: TRBD1; j_call: TRBJ1-1; cdr3_aa: CASSLGRDREAFF; cdr3_nt: TGTGCCAGCAGCTTGGGGCGGGACAGGGAAGCTTTCTTT
v_call: TRBV2; clone_size: few; d_call: .; j_call: TRBJ1-1; cdr3_aa: CASSPTVSEAFF; cdr3_nt: TGTGCCAGCTCTCCTACCGTCTCTGAAGCTTTCTTT
v_call: TRBV7-2; clone_size: .; d_call: .; j_call: TRBJ2-1; cdr3_aa: CASSFGQGGYNEQFF; cdr3_nt: TGTGCCAGCAGCTTTGGGCAGGGGGGATACAATGAGCAGTTCTTC
v_call: TRBV5-1; clone_size: .; d_call: TRBD1; j_call: TRBJ1-2; cdr3_aa: CASSKTVGTGGGYTF; cdr3_nt: TGCGCCAGCAGCAAAACCGTCGGGACAGGGGGCGGCTACACCTTC
v_call: TRBV10-3; clone_size: once; d_call: TRBD1; j_call: TRBJ2-1; cdr3_aa: CAISVGTGGTSNEQFF; cdr3_nt: TGTGCCATCAGTGTTGGGACAGGGGGTACGAGCAATGAGCAGTTCTTC
v_call: TRBV19; clone_size: .; d_call: TRBD2; j_call: TRBJ2-3; cdr3_aa: CASSKIDGRADTQYF; cdr3_nt: TGTGCCAGTAGTAAGATCGACGGGAGGGCAGATACGCAGTATTTT
v_call: TRBV7-8; clone_size: .; d_call: TRBD1; j_call: TRBJ1-2; cdr3_aa: CASSLAQGAYGYTF; cdr3_nt: TGTGCCAGCAGCTTAGCACAGGGGGCCTATGGCTACACCTTC
v_call: TRBV18; clone_size: .; d_call: TRBD1; j_call: TRBJ1-1; cdr3_aa: CASSPRQGEEAFF; cdr3_nt: TGTGCCAGCTCACCTCGACAGGGCGAGGAAGCTTTCTTT
v_call: TRBV5-1; clone_size: .; d_call: .; j_call: TRBJ2-5; cdr3_aa: CASSEGDWKTQETQYF; cdr3_nt: TGCGCCAGCAGCGAAGGGGACTGGAAGACCCAAGAGACCCAGTACTTC
v_call: TRBV12-3/TRBV12-4; clone_size: .; d_call: .; j_call: TRBJ2-4; cdr3_aa: CASSLGQRNIQYF; cdr3_nt: TGTGCCAGCAGTTTAGGACAGAGAAACATTCAGTACTTC
v_call: TRBV9; clone_size: .; d_call: TRBD2; j_call: TRBJ2-3; cdr3_aa: CASSEVASGSITDTQYF; cdr3_nt: TGTGCCAGCAGCGAGGTGGCTAGCGGGAGTATCACAGATACGCAGTATTTT
v_call: TRBV7-9; clone_size: .; d_call: .; j_call: TRBJ2-3; cdr3_aa: CASSLVAGATDTQYF; cdr3_nt: TGTGCCAGCAGCTTAGTCGCGGGGGCCACAGATACGCAGTATTTT
v_call: TRBV27; clone_size: .; d_call: .; j_call: TRBJ2-6; cdr3_aa: CASSSQRLSGANVLTF; cdr3_nt: TGTGCCAGCAGTTCTCAGCGGTTGTCTGGGGCCAACGTCCTGACTTTC
v_call: TRBV28; clone_size: .; d_call: .; j_call: TRBJ1-5; cdr3_aa: CASRTASGSNQPQHF; cdr3_nt: TGTGCCAGCAGGACCGCCTCGGGTAGCAATCAGCCCCAGCATTTT
v_call: TRBV7-2; clone_size: .; d_call: TRBD2; j_call: TRBJ2-1; cdr3_aa: CASSNGLAGWNEQFF; cdr3_nt: TGTGCCAGCAGCAACGGACTAGCGGGCTGGAATGAGCAGTTCTTC
v_call: TRBV21-1; clone_size: .; d_call: .; j_call: TRBJ1-3; cdr3_aa: CASSPVGRGSSGNTIYF; cdr3_nt: .